These T cell receptor beta chains were read from a single sample in a study of T cells in Graves' hyperthyroidism and ophthalmopathy. MiXCR, applied by TCRdb to the multiplex PCR reads, yields one record per CDR3 protein. The repertoire holds roughly 650,000 distinct CDR3 sequences, 15% to 20% seen once, with under 3.5% in the top ten. The sequenced material came from blood. These TCRs come from a woman aged 40 to 55 with Graves' ophthalmopathy. Both conserved end residues are part of each CDR3. The D gene is left open where the match is weak. Not every row has a clone size; where given, it reads once, few, many or a size class.

D gene	clone size	J gene	V gene	CDR3 protein	CDR3 DNA
-	many	TRBJ2-3	TRBV28	CASSLSNPGIDTQYF	TGTGCCAGCAGTTTATCTAACCCAGGGATAGATACGCAGTATTTT
TRBD2	-	TRBJ2-5	TRBV20-1	CSAREPFESGGGGETQYF	TGCAGTGCTAGAGAGCCCTTTGAGAGCGGGGGGGGCGGAGAGACCCAGTACTTC
-	few	TRBJ2-3	TRBV7-9	CASSSLNSRGTDTQYF	TGTGCCAGCAGCTCGCTAAACTCTAGGGGCACAGATACGCAGTATTTT
TRBD1	many	TRBJ1-5	TRBV3-1	CASSQGFAGTAANQPQHF	TGTGCCAGCAGCCAAGGGTTCGCCGGGACAGCCGCTAATCAGCCCCAGCATTTT
-	many	TRBJ2-7	TRBV20-1	CSARVDTYEQYF	TGCAGTGCTAGAGTGGACACCTACGAGCAGTACTTC
-	few	TRBJ2-1	TRBV5-1	CASSWVKGFF	TGCGCCAGCAGCTGGGTCAAGGGGTTCTTC
TRBD1	many	TRBJ1-1	TRBV29-1	CSARQGGGNTEAFF	TGCAGCGCCCGACAGGGGGGAGGAAACACTGAAGCTTTCTTT
-	few	TRBJ2-1	TRBV7-3	CASSSTGTPNEQFF	TGTGCCAGCAGTTCGACCGGGACACCCAATGAGCAGTTCTTC
TRBD2	few	TRBJ2-7	TRBV20-1	CSARSGGPVEQYF	TGCAGTGCTAGGTCGGGGGGGCCGGTCGAGCAGTACTTC
-	few	TRBJ1-1	TRBV9	CASSVGGYTEAFF	TGTGCCAGCAGCGTAGGGGGATACACTGAAGCTTTCTTT
-	many	TRBJ2-6	TRBV12-3/TRBV12-4	CASTLPRGSRGSGANVLTF	TGTGCCAGCACTTTACCTAGGGGGTCTAGGGGATCTGGGGCCAACGTCCTGACTTTC
-	few	TRBJ2-1	TRBV19	CASTLRGGPVGNEQFF	TGTGCCAGTACCCTAAGGGGGGGACCGGTCGGCAATGAGCAGTTCTTC
TRBD1	-	TRBJ2-7	TRBV6-2/TRBV6-3	CASSDPRDRGFHEQYF	TGTGCCAGCAGTGACCCCCGGGACAGGGGATTCCACGAGCAGTACTTC
TRBD2	many	TRBJ2-1	TRBV2	CASRHESLAGVYNEQFF	TGTGCCAGCAGACACGAATCACTAGCGGGAGTTTACAATGAGCAGTTCTTC
-	many	TRBJ1-2	TRBV7-2	CASSLGGSDYGYTF	TGTGCCAGCAGCTTAGGAGGCAGCGACTATGGCTACACCTTC
TRBD1	many	TRBJ1-1	TRBV28	CASSLPGQGNTEAFF	TGTGCCAGCAGCCTACCGGGACAGGGGAACACTGAAGCTTTCTTT
-	many	TRBJ2-1	TRBV5-1	CASSVGGASYNEQFF	TGCGCCAGCAGCGTCGGCGGGGCATCCTACAATGAGCAGTTCTTC
TRBD1	many	TRBJ2-1	TRBV27	CASSPVGQGITEQFF	TGTGCCAGCAGCCCCGTCGGACAGGGGATCACCGAGCAGTTCTTC
-	-	TRBJ2-1	TRBV5-1	CASSWGIVRYNEQFF	TGCGCCAGCAGCTGGGGTATTGTCCGATACAATGAGCAGTTCTTC
-	many	TRBJ2-5	TRBV3-1	CASSQDTPFNQETQYF	TGTGCCAGCAGCCAAGATACCCCCTTCAACCAAGAGACCCAGTACTTC
-	few	TRBJ2-4	TRBV24-1	CATSDGGSQNIQYF	TGTGCCACCAGTGATGGGGGGAGCCAAAACATTCAGTACTTC
-	few	TRBJ1-2	TRBV27	CASSLGRQASRSVGYTF	TGTGCCAGCAGTTTAGGGCGTCAGGCGAGCCGTTCCGTTGGCTACACCTTC
-	few	TRBJ1-1	TRBV2	CAGSEAENTEAFF	TGTGCCGGCAGCGAGGCGGAGAACACTGAAGCTTTCTTT
-	many	TRBJ2-3	TRBV12-3/TRBV12-4	CASSYTGTSYTDTQYF	TGTGCCAGCAGCTACACCGGGACTTCCTACACAGATACGCAGTATTTT
-	many	TRBJ1-5	TRBV3-1	CASSHKAQPQHF	TGTGCCAGCAGCCATAAAGCCCAGCCCCAGCATTTT
TRBD1	-	TRBJ2-5	TRBV20-1	CSAMDRVTYVETQYF	TGCAGTGCTATGGACAGGGTGACGTACGTGGAGACCCAGTACTTC
-	many	TRBJ2-3	TRBV7-2	CASSLLGAGDTQYF	TGTGCCAGCAGCTTACTGGGAGCCGGGGATACGCAGTATTTT
-	few	TRBJ1-1	TRBV5-6	CASSLTGMAFF	TGTGCCAGCAGTTTAACAGGGATGGCTTTCTTT
TRBD1	-	TRBJ2-7	TRBV9	CASSGPGTVVYEQYF	TGTGCCAGCAGCGGCCCCGGGACAGTCGTTTACGAGCAGTACTTC
TRBD2	-	TRBJ2-5	TRBV4-1	CASSQGLLAGGSETQYF	TGCGCCAGCAGCCAAGGACTACTAGCGGGAGGGTCGGAGACCCAGTACTTC
-	many	TRBJ2-3	TRBV2	CASREGFSTDTQYF	TGTGCCAGCAGAGAAGGCTTTAGCACAGATACGCAGTATTTT
TRBD1	-	TRBJ2-4	TRBV19	CASSTPKGAGKNIQYF	TGTGCCAGTAGCACACCTAAGGGGGCAGGCAAAAACATTCAGTACTTC
-	-	TRBJ2-1	TRBV7-2	CASSPGLSYEQFF	TGTGCCAGCAGCCCAGGACTATCCTACGAGCAGTTCTTC
-	few	TRBJ2-3	TRBV9	CASSALGGSGRDTQYF	TGTGCCAGCAGCGCCCTGGGCGGCAGCGGAAGAGATACGCAGTATTTT
-	many	TRBJ2-7	TRBV6-2/TRBV6-3	CASSYLGNEQYF	TGTGCCAGCAGTTACTTGGGCAACGAGCAGTACTTC
TRBD1	many	TRBJ2-1	TRBV6-1	CAVTAGGLGDEQFF	TGTGCCGTGACGGCAGGGGGCTTGGGCGATGAGCAGTTCTTC
TRBD2	many	TRBJ2-3	TRBV7-2	CASSLWYSGTSLSTSTDTQYF	TGTGCCAGCAGCTTATGGTACTCCGGGACTAGCCTTAGTACTAGCACAGATACGCAGTATTTT
TRBD1	many	TRBJ1-2	TRBV28	CASSLWGARDRWRNGYTF	TGTGCCAGCAGTTTATGGGGGGCACGGGACAGGTGGCGGAATGGCTACACCTTC
-	many	TRBJ2-7	TRBV27	CASSLRGTSYEQYF	TGTGCCAGCAGTTTACGGGGTACGTCCTACGAGCAGTACTTC
-	few	TRBJ2-2	TRBV28	CASSSFGGSFTGELFF	TGTGCCAGCAGCTCTTTCGGGGGATCCTTCACCGGGGAGCTGTTTTTT
-	many	TRBJ2-1	TRBV12-3/TRBV12-4	CASTSLNPLDEQFF	TGTGCCAGCACCTCGCTGAACCCGCTGGATGAGCAGTTCTTC
-	-	TRBJ2-3	TRBV9	CASSVGETDTQYF	TGTGCCAGCAGCGTTGGAGAAACAGATACGCAGTATTTT
TRBD2	many	TRBJ2-1	TRBV5-1	CASSILLAGGRDEQFF	TGCGCCAGCAGCATTCTCCTAGCGGGAGGGCGGGATGAGCAGTTCTTC
-	few	TRBJ2-1	TRBV5-6	CASSFRVGSWNEQFF	TGTGCCAGCAGCTTTAGGGTTGGGAGTTGGAATGAGCAGTTCTTC
-	-	TRBJ2-5	TRBV20-1	CSARDPAGRKTQYF	TGCAGTGCTAGAGATCCGGCCGGGAGAAAGACCCAGTACTTC
-	few	TRBJ1-6	TRBV6-2/TRBV6-3	CASSYVAVRDSPLHF	TGTGCCAGCAGTTACGTGGCAGTGAGAGATTCACCCCTCCACTTT
-	-	TRBJ1-5	TRBV3-1	CASSPKGGGGRNQPQHF	TGTGCCAGCAGCCCAAAAGGGGGAGGCGGACGCAATCAGCCCCAGCATTTT
TRBD1	few	TRBJ1-2	TRBV2	CASRLSLTGADGYTF	TGTGCCAGCCGACTGAGTCTAACAGGGGCTGATGGCTACACCTTC
TRBD2	-	TRBJ2-1	TRBV6-1	CASTRLAGGWNEQFF	TGTGCCAGCACCCGACTAGCGGGGGGTTGGAATGAGCAGTTCTTC
TRBD1	few	TRBJ1-1	TRBV11-2	CASSPEDRPGGAFF	TGTGCCAGCAGCCCTGAGGACAGGCCCGGTGGAGCTTTCTTT
TRBD2	-	TRBJ2-4	TRBV29-1	CSVAQWETGGDIQYF	TGCAGCGTTGCACAATGGGAGACGGGAGGGGACATTCAGTACTTC
TRBD1	-	TRBJ2-1	TRBV28	CASSRSEGTGGARYNEQFF	TGTGCCAGCAGCCGAAGCGAGGGGACAGGGGGCGCAAGGTACAATGAGCAGTTCTTC
TRBD1	many	TRBJ1-2	TRBV20-1	CSARQGAVNYGYTF	TGCAGTGCTAGACAGGGGGCCGTTAACTATGGCTACACCTTC